The rows below give T cell receptor beta chains drawn from one sample of a study of T-cell reconstitution after alpha-beta-depleted transplantation in children. TCRdb passed the PCR reads through MiXCR, listing each CDR3 protein once. The repertoire includes 200,000 to 250,000 distinct CDR3 sequences, 6.5% to 10% of them detected once, and nearly 6.5% sits in the top ten. Sequencing used PBMCs, mostly from graft donor cells, obtained 180 days after TCRalphabeta/CD19-depleted stem cell transplant. Every receptor here comes from a male patient younger than 18 who had a stem cell transplant for acute lymphoblastic leukemia, so the T cells may come from the graft donor. Each CDR3 is given with its conserved first and last residue. A D gene is named only where the DNA matches it firmly. A row's size may be missing; if present it is once, few, many or a size class.

d_call clone_size j_call v_call cdr3_nt cdr3_aa
- many TRBJ2-3 TRBV7-2 TGTGCCAGCAGCCGGGACCCCACAGATACGCAGTATTTT CASSRDPTDTQYF
- many TRBJ1-1 TRBV20-1 TGCAGTGCTAGGCGGGAGGTTACTGAAGCTTTCTTT CSARREVTEAFF
TRBD2 many TRBJ2-2 TRBV12-3/TRBV12-4 TGTGCCAGCAGTCCCATGAGGACTAGGATGGAGACCGGGGAGCTGTTTTTT CASSPMRTRMETGELFF
- many TRBJ2-1 TRBV28 TGTGCCAGCAGTTTGGTAGCAGGAGCCGTCGACAATGAGCAGTTCTTC CASSLVAGAVDNEQFF
- many TRBJ1-1 TRBV11-2 TGTGCCAGCAGCTTAGGTCGAAGGAGGGCTGAAGCTTTCTTT CASSLGRRRAEAFF
- many TRBJ2-1 TRBV12-3/TRBV12-4 TGTGCCAGCAGTTTTGTGGGGGGCCCAAATGAGCAGTTCTTC CASSFVGGPNEQFF
- many TRBJ2-5 TRBV10-3 TGTGCCATCAGACGGGACCAAGAGACCCAGTACTTC CAIRRDQETQYF
TRBD2 once TRBJ2-7 TRBV12-3/TRBV12-4 TGTACCAGCAGTTTACTGGGACTAGCGGGCGGGAGACCCGGGGAGCAGTACTTC CTSSLLGLAGGRPGEQYF
TRBD1 many TRBJ1-1 TRBV27 TGTGCCAGCAGTAGACAGGGGGAAGCTTTCTTT CASSRQGEAFF
- many TRBJ2-7 TRBV20-1 TGCAGTGCTAGAGACGAAGGTGGGACCTACGAGCAGTACTTC CSARDEGGTYEQYF
TRBD1 many TRBJ1-2 TRBV19 TGTGCCAGTAGTAGGACAGGGGTCTATGGCTACACCTTC CASSRTGVYGYTF
- many TRBJ1-5 TRBV12-3/TRBV12-4 TGTGCCAGCAAGCTGGGGGGGCGTATGCATTTT CASKLGGRMHF
TRBD1 many TRBJ1-5 TRBV19 TGTGCCAGTAGCGACAGGGGCGGCAATCAGCCCCAGCATTTT CASSDRGGNQPQHF
TRBD1 many TRBJ2-1 TRBV10-3 TGTGCCATCAGCGATCTGACAGGGGGCCCCTACAATGAGCAGTTCTTC CAISDLTGGPYNEQFF
TRBD1 many TRBJ1-2 TRBV25-1 TGTGCCAGCAGTGGGGACAGGGGGCATGGCTACACCTTC CASSGDRGHGYTF
TRBD1 many TRBJ1-2 TRBV28 TGTGCCAGCAGTTTAGGTGACAGGGTTAATGGCTACACCTTC CASSLGDRVNGYTF
- - TRBJ2-7 TRBV20-1 TGCAGTGCTAGTACAGGGCTAGGGTACTACGAGCAGTACTTC CSASTGLGYYEQYF
- many TRBJ1-4 TRBV19 TGTGCCAGTAGTCCCCGGACGGCAACTAATGAAAAACTGTTTTTT CASSPRTATNEKLFF
- many TRBJ2-7 TRBV20-1 TGCAGTGCTACACAGGGAACCTACGAGCAGTACTTC CSATQGTYEQYF
- many TRBJ1-5 TRBV12-3/TRBV12-4 TGTGCCAGCAGTTTGAACAGGGTTCAGCCCCAGCATTTT CASSLNRVQPQHF
- many TRBJ1-5 TRBV7-9 TGTGCCAGCAGCTTAGCCCGAATTAAGCCCCAGCATTTT CASSLARIKPQHF
- - TRBJ2-6 TRBV28 TGTGCCACCTCCCAAGGGGCCAACGTCCTGACTTTC CATSQGANVLTF
TRBD2 few TRBJ2-1 TRBV11-2 TGTGCCAGCAGCTTACGGACCACTAGCGGGAGGATGTACAATGAGCAGTTCTTC CASSLRTTSGRMYNEQFF
- many TRBJ1-1 TRBV6-1 TGTGCCAGTGGATCCCGGGGAGGCACTGAAGCTTTCTTT CASGSRGGTEAFF
- few TRBJ1-5 TRBV20-1 TGCAGTGCTAGGTCCAGGCTTGGGCCTTATAGCAATCAGCCCCAGCATTTT CSARSRLGPYSNQPQHF
- many TRBJ2-1 TRBV6-6 TGTGCCAGCAGCCTAGGACTTTATGAGCAGTTCTTC CASSLGLYEQFF
- few TRBJ1-1 TRBV7-6 TGTGCCAGCAGCTTACGGCCCCTCCTGAACACTGAAGCTTTCTTT CASSLRPLLNTEAFF
TRBD2 many TRBJ2-1 TRBV9 TGTGCCAGCAGCGTAGGCCTAGCGGGACCCGACAATGAGCAGTTCTTC CASSVGLAGPDNEQFF
- many TRBJ2-7 TRBV4-3 TGCGCCAGCAGCCAAGATTGGCCAGGATCCTACGAGCAGTACTTC CASSQDWPGSYEQYF
TRBD1 many TRBJ2-7 TRBV5-5 TGTGCCAGCAGCCAGACGACAGGGGCGGAGCAGTACTTC CASSQTTGAEQYF
TRBD2 many TRBJ2-1 TRBV28 TGTGCCAGCAGGAGGGGACTAGCCAATGAGCAGTTCTTC CASRRGLANEQFF
- many TRBJ2-7 TRBV10-3 TGTGCCTCCTGGACCGGCCTGACCTACGAGCAGTACTTC CASWTGLTYEQYF
TRBD1 many TRBJ1-1 TRBV20-1 TGCAGTGCTAACGGACAGGAGTTTGATTACACTGAAGCTTTCTTT CSANGQEFDYTEAFF
- many TRBJ2-1 TRBV5-6 TGTGCCAGCAGCCTTGGCCCCAATGAGCAGTTCTTC CASSLGPNEQFF
TRBD2 many TRBJ2-5 TRBV29-1 TGCAGCGTTGAGAGGTGGACTAGCGGGAAGTGGGAGACCCAGTACTTC CSVERWTSGKWETQYF
- - TRBJ2-1 TRBV3-1 TGTGCCACCAGCCAAGAGGGGCGTAGGACAGTTAAATGGAATGAGCAGTTCTTC CATSQEGRRTVKWNEQFF
TRBD1 many TRBJ2-5 TRBV9 TGTGCCAGCACCCGAAAGGGGGCACCCCAAGAGACCCAGTACTTC CASTRKGAPQETQYF
- many TRBJ1-5 TRBV5-1 TGCGCCAGCAGCTTGGCCGGGCCTAGGGCTGGTCAGCCCCAGCATTTT CASSLAGPRAGQPQHF
- - TRBJ2-2 TRBV5-8 TGTGCCAGCAGCCCAAGGATCAACTCCGGGGAGCTGTTTTTT CASSPRINSGELFF
- many TRBJ1-2 TRBV6-1 TGTGCCAGCAGTCGGACAGAAAACTATGGCTACACCTTC CASSRTENYGYTF
- many TRBJ1-2 TRBV7-9 TGTGCAAGCAGGGGAGGGTTTTCGGACTATGGCTACACCTTC CASRGGFSDYGYTF
- many TRBJ2-5 TRBV29-1 TGCAGCGTTGAAACGTACCAAGAGACCCAGTACTTC CSVETYQETQYF
- many TRBJ2-7 TRBV7-8 TGTGCCAGCAGCTCAGGGGGGATTCCCTACGAGCAGTACTTC CASSSGGIPYEQYF
- many TRBJ2-7 TRBV27 TGTGCCAGCAGTTCCGGACAGAACTACGAGCAGTACTTC CASSSGQNYEQYF
TRBD1 many TRBJ2-2 TRBV12-3/TRBV12-4 TGTGCCAGCAGTCCCGGACAGGGTAGCACCGGGGAGCTGTTTTTT CASSPGQGSTGELFF
- many TRBJ1-6 TRBV20-1 TGCAGTGTCCTGGGGAGGGGATTGAATTCACCCCTCCACTTT CSVLGRGLNSPLHF
- many TRBJ2-6 TRBV4-1 TGCGCCAGCAGCCATCGACCGACTGGGGCCAACGTCCTGACTTTC CASSHRPTGANVLTF
- many TRBJ2-1 TRBV7-9 TGTGCCAGCAGCTTAGGACAGGTCTTCTACAATGAGCAGTTCTTC CASSLGQVFYNEQFF